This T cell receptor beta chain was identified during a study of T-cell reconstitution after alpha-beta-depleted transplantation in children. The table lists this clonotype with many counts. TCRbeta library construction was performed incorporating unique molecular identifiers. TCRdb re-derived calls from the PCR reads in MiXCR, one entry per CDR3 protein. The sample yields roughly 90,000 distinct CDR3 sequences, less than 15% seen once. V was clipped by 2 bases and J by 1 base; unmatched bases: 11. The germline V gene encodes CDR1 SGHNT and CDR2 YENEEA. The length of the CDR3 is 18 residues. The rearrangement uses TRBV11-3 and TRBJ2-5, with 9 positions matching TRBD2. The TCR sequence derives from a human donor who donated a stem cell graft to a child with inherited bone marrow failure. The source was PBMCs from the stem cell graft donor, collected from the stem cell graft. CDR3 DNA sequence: TGTGCCAGCAGCTTACACGCCCCGTGGCGGGAGGGCCAAGAGACCCAGTACTTC. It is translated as CASSLHAPWREGQETQYF.